This T cell receptor beta chain was sequenced for a study of T-cell reconstitution after alpha-beta-depleted transplantation in children. Unique molecular identifiers were incorporated when the TCRbeta library was constructed. Each CDR3 protein gets one entry after TCRdb re-called the PCR reads with MiXCR. The table shows roughly 350,000 distinct CDR3 sequences, with 15% to 20% occurring only once. General study results and limits: Some patients' high day-60 TCRbeta diversity was attributed to recipient cells surviving conditioning.

V gave up 5 bases and J gave up 0 bases; unmatched junction bases: 14. This CDR3 has 17 amino acids. Germline V gene lookup returns CDR1 DFQATT and CDR2 SNEGSKA (reference sequence). Note on this clonotype: Its antigen is not known.

The input for sequencing was PBMCs, mostly from graft donor cells, taken 360 days after TCRalphabeta/CD19-depleted stem cell transplant. The origin of this receptor is a male patient aged 2 to 9 who had a stem cell transplant for acute lymphoblastic leukemia, so the T cells may come from the graft donor. The chain uses TRBV20-1 and TRBJ1-1, with TRBD1 matching 8 bases. The CDR3, as DNA: TGCAGTGCTCAAGGGGCAGGGGGCGGAGAAGTGAACACTGAAGCTTTCTTT. Protein sequence: CSAQGAGGGEVNTEAFF.